A single sample gave rise to the 28 T cell receptor beta chains below, sequenced in a study of shared clonotypes between healthy human individuals. Sequenced by immunoSEQ multiplex PCR; TCRdb stores in-frame clones only, minus some. The data contain about 680,000 clones, approximately 79% of them singletons. The sequenced material came from memory CD4+ T cells sorted from blood. Subset meaning: CD45RA-negative fraction. The receptor source for this set is a woman aged 25-40 years in good health.

As concerns this clone: Other DNA variants within this sample encode the same CDR3. The chain recombines TRBV6-1 with TRBJ2-3; no clear D. CDR3 length equals 12 residues. Germline V gene lookup returns CDR1 MNHNS and CDR2 SASEGT. The germline V and J ends were trimmed by 2 bases and 5 bases, with 5 bases remaining between them. Here the CDR3 reads CASSELGDTQYF. The CDR3 DNA reads as TGTGCCAGCAGTGAACTCGGAGATACGCAGTATTTT.

V gene TRBV27 combines with J gene TRBJ2-1; 9 bases align to TRBD2. CDR1 and CDR2 (germline): MNHEY, SMNVEV (reference sequence). The CDR3 is 13 amino acids. The V gene end was trimmed by 7 bases and the J gene end by 8 bases; junction bases not matched to a gene: 6. The chain's CDR3 is CASKAGGPDEQFF. In DNA form, the CDR3 reads TGTGCCAGCAAGGCGGGAGGGCCGGATGAGCAGTTCTTC.

The chain has TRBV25-1 and TRBJ2-3; 10 bases are shared with TRBD2. The germline V gene has CDR1 MGHDK and CDR2 SYGVNS. CDR3 size: 18 residues. V was clipped by 4 bases and J by 3 bases; unmatched bases: 13. The CDR3 DNA reads TGTGCCAGCAGTGGAACCAGGATTGTAGCGGGAGGTACAGATACGCAGTATTTT. Its protein product is CASSGTRIVAGGTDTQYF.

The chain recombines TRBV18 with TRBJ2-5; D might be TRBD1 or TRBD2, each matching 5 bases. The V gene's germline CDR1 is KGHSH and CDR2 LQKENI. This CDR3 is 15 amino acids long. Trimming pared 1 base from V and 3 bases from J, leaving 12 bases between. This CDR3 is CASSPHYGAEETQYF. CDR3 in DNA: TGTGCCAGCTCACCACACTACGGGGCCGAAGAGACCCAGTACTTC.

The chain is built from TRBV6-5 and TRBJ1-1, with a weak D call TRBD1 (5 bases). The CDR3 spans 15 residues. The V end was cut by 0 bases, the J end by 0 bases, with 8 bases between. Germline CDR1 reads MNHEY; CDR2 reads SVGAGI. The CDR3 DNA is TGTGCCAGCAGTTACTCGCAGGGTATGAACACTGAAGCTTTCTTT. Its translation is CASSYSQGMNTEAFF.

This clone is a singleton in its sample. The chain combines TRBV27 with TRBJ2-7; D may correspond to TRBD1 or TRBD2 (5 bases each). There are 15 residues in the CDR3. The ends were cut back, 5 bases at V and 4 bases at J, with 18 bases in the middle. Germline V lookup: CDR1 MNHEY, CDR2 SMNVEV (reference sequence). The CDR3 DNA follows: TGTGCCAGCAGTCCCCGGACATCACCGGGGTACGAGCAGTACTTC. The encoded protein is CASSPRTSPGYEQYF.

This clone was picked up one time. The V gene is TRBV15, the J gene TRBJ2-1; 7 nucleotides align to TRBD2. The V segment lost 1 base and the J segment 2 bases; nucleotides outside the gene matches: 2. The germline gives CDR1 LNHNV, CDR2 YYDKDF (reference sequence). This CDR3 is built from 15 residues. The CDR3 DNA is TGTGCCACCAGCAGAGCCAGCGGGACCTACAATGAGCAGTTCTTC. This translates into CATSRASGTYNEQFF.

The V and J genes are TRBV28 and TRBJ1-1; no reliable D call. Between the trimmed V and J ends, which lost 4 bases and 0 bases, there was a span of 9 bases. The CDR3 covers 14 residues. Germline assignment: CDR1 MDHEN and CDR2 SYDVKM. The CDR3 nucleotides read TGTGCCAGCAGTTCGACACCGTTGAACACTGAAGCTTTCTTT. It yields the protein CASSSTPLNTEAFF. The full variable domain, in which reference TRBV28 and TRBJ1-1 provide the parts outside the CDR3, is DVKVTQSSRYLVKRTGEKVFLECVQDMDHENMFWYRQDPGLGLRLIYFSYDVKMKEKGDIPEGYSVSREKKERFSLILESASTNQTSMYLCASSSTPLNTEAFFGQGTRLTVV.

The V and J genes are TRBV4-1 and TRBJ1-5; D is ambiguous. This CDR3 is 13 amino acids long. CDR1 and CDR2 from the germline V gene are MGHRA and YSYEKL. V was pared by 5 bases and J by 0 bases, with 5 bases between. CDR3 coding DNA: TGCGCCAGCAGCGGATATAGCAATCAGCCCCAGCATTTT. This translates into CASSGYSNQPQHF.

The genes are TRBV28 and TRBJ1-2; maybe TRBD1 (6 bases). Germline-derived CDR1 and CDR2 are MDHEN and SYDVKM. V was clipped by 9 bases and J by 2 bases, with 10 bases between them. The CDR3 extends over 12 amino acids. The DNA for the CDR3 is TGTGCCAGTACGACAGGAAACTATGGCTACACCTTC. This translates into CASTTGNYGYTF.

This clone was counted many times. The chain carries TRBV10-3 and TRBJ1-2; D is undetermined. This CDR3 contains 13 residues. Germline V CDR1 and CDR2: ENHRY, SYGVKD. V lost 10 bases, J lost 0 bases, and 12 bases lay in between. CDR3 sequence (DNA): TGTGCCACCGGAGATTTTCCTAACTATGGCTACACCTTC. It translates to CATGDFPNYGYTF.

The chain joins TRBV28 to TRBJ1-2; no clear D. The CDR3 has 14 residues. Looked up from germline, CDR1 is MDHEN and CDR2 is SYDVKM. V was clipped by 6 bases and J by 4 bases, with 15 bases between them. In DNA form, the CDR3 reads TGTGCCAGCAGCCCAGCCGGTCTGCTCTATGGCTACACCTTC. Amino acids: CASSPAGLLYGYTF.

V gene TRBV9 combines with J gene TRBJ2-3; D remains ambiguous. CDR1 is SGDLS, CDR2 YYNGEE, per germline. The V gene lost 0 bases and the J gene lost 0 bases, with 8 bases spanning the gap. The CDR3 totals 15 residues. The chain's CDR3 is CASSVEPVSTDTQYF. The DNA for the CDR3 is TGTGCCAGCAGCGTAGAGCCCGTTAGCACAGATACGCAGTATTTT.

Points on this clone: Just one base apart from a much larger clone, this may be a read error. The gene calls are TRBV14 and TRBJ2-5, with no clear D. V was shortened by 4 bases and J by 5 bases, with 8 bases between the two germline ends. Germline CDR1 SGHDN, CDR2 FVKESK. This CDR3 is built from 12 residues. The CDR3 loop is CASSLAGETQYF. DNA of the CDR3: TGTGCCAGCAGCCTCGCCGGGGAGACCCAGTACTTC.

This chain links TRBV18 with TRBJ2-5; no reliable D call. V was trimmed by 4 bases and J by 5 bases, leaving 11 bases between them. The V gene's germline CDR1 is KGHSH and CDR2 LQKENI. The CDR3 extends over 13 amino acids. The CDR3 here is CASSRGFGETQYF. CDR3 DNA sequence: TGTGCCAGCTCACGTGGTTTTGGGGAGACCCAGTACTTC.

The J gene is TRBJ2-1, the V gene TRBV6-1; D is possibly TRBD1 or TRBD2 (5 bases each). The CDR3 runs to 12 residues. V gave up 6 bases and J gave up 6 bases, with 9 bases separating them. In germline, CDR1 is MNHNS, CDR2 SASEGT. The CDR3 loop is CASREGSNEQFF. CDR3 nucleotide sequence: TGTGCCAGCAGAGAGGGGAGCAATGAGCAGTTCTTC.

The J gene is TRBJ1-1, the V gene TRBV9; 7 bases are shared with TRBD1. Germline loops: CDR1 SGDLS, CDR2 YYNGEE. The ends lost 2 bases at V and 3 bases at J; junction bases unmatched: 1. This CDR3 has 13 residues. The CDR3 bases are TGTGCCAGCAGCGTCGACAGGGACACTGAAGCTTTCTTT. Its translation: CASSVDRDTEAFF.

The table lists this clone with a few counts. As DNA, the CDR3 is TGTGCCTGGAGTGTACATCCAGTAATCTATGGCTACACCTTC. Translating it yields CAWSVHPVIYGYTF. V usage is TRBV30 and J usage is TRBJ1-2; D is unclear. The CDR3 covers 14 residues. Trimming took off 0 bases at V and 4 bases at J, with 12 bases between the two ends. Germline lookup yields CDR1 GTSNPN and CDR2 SVGIG (reference sequence).

The chain couples TRBV27 to TRBJ1-1; D is unresolved. CDR3 length: 14 residues. Trimming cost V 0 bases and J 5 bases, with 10 bases left between them. Germline-derived CDR1 and CDR2 are MNHEY and SMNVEV (reference sequence). The CDR3 sequence is CASSLSVRGTEAFF. Here the CDR3 DNA reads TGTGCCAGCAGTTTATCCGTGCGGGGTACTGAAGCTTTCTTT.

With respect to this clone: A read error is the likely source, as a far larger clone sits one nucleotide away. The chain recombines TRBV28 with TRBJ1-5; D is uncertain. The germline V gene has CDR1 MDHEN and CDR2 SYDVKM. CDR3 length: 10 residues. CDR3 nucleotides: TGTGCCAGCAGTGATCAGCTCCAGCATTTT. This translates into CASSDQLQHF.

This clone has only a few counts. The chain couples TRBV11-1 to TRBJ2-3; 7 bases agree with TRBD2. The CDR3 contains 14 residues. CDR1 and CDR2 from the germline V gene are SGHAT and FQDESV (reference sequence). V trimming: 0 bases; J trimming: 4 bases; junction bases outside the gene matches: 1. CDR3: CASSLAGLADTQYF. The DNA for the CDR3 is TGTGCCAGCAGCTTAGCAGGACTAGCAGATACGCAGTATTTT.

V is TRBV11-2 and J is TRBJ2-7; 14 nucleotides match TRBD2. Germline lookup yields CDR1 SGHAT and CDR2 FQNNGV. V trimming: 5 bases; J trimming: 7 bases; junction bases outside the gene matches: 4. The length of the CDR3 is 14 residues. CDR3 sequence reads: CASSPTSGRGEQYF. The CDR3 DNA follows: TGTGCCAGCAGCCCGACTAGCGGGAGGGGAGAGCAGTACTTC.

The DNA for the CDR3 is TGCAGTGTCGGGGGAGACAATGAGCAGTTCTTC. Translation: CSVGGDNEQFF. The chain joins TRBV20-1 to TRBJ2-1; the D gene is possibly TRBD2 (6 bases). Trimming took off 7 bases at V and 5 bases at J, with 9 bases between the two ends. Germline V gene sequence: CDR1 DFQATT, CDR2 SNEGSKA (reference sequence). The CDR3 is 11 amino acids.

The J gene is TRBJ2-4, the V gene TRBV27, with 10 nucleotides matching TRBD2. V shed 4 bases, J shed 4 bases, and the junction held 4 bases outside the gene matches. The germline V gene has CDR1 MNHEY and CDR2 SMNVEV (reference sequence). The CDR3 has 15 residues. Here the CDR3 reads CASSSLGLAKNIQYF. The CDR3 DNA follows: TGTGCCAGCAGTTCGTTGGGACTAGCGAAAAACATTCAGTACTTC.

J is TRBJ1-4 and V is TRBV4-1, with 7 bases that match TRBD1. The V gene's germline CDR1 is MGHRA and CDR2 YSYEKL. With V trimmed by 4 bases and J by 5 bases, 7 bases remained unmatched. The CDR3 consists of 15 residues. The CDR3 DNA follows: TGCGCCAGCAGCCTACGACAGGGATCAAATGAAAAACTGTTTTTT. Encoded protein: CASSLRQGSNEKLFF.

This chain links TRBV20-1 with TRBJ1-1; 9 bases fit TRBD1. The CDR3 totals 11 residues. The ends lost 7 bases at V and 11 bases at J; junction bases unmatched: 8. Germline-derived CDR1 and CDR2 are DFQATT and SNEGSKA (reference sequence). DNA of the CDR3: TGCAGTGGTACAGGGGGCTTGTGGGCTTTCTTT. As protein: CSGTGGLWAFF.

CDR3 in amino acids: CASSQLATSGRETQYF. The DNA of the CDR3 is TGCGCCAGCAGCCAACTTGCGACTAGCGGAAGAGAGACCCAGTACTTC. This chain connects TRBV4-1 to TRBJ2-5; 9 bases fit TRBD2. The CDR3 totals 16 residues. The trim removed 2 bases at V and 4 bases at J, leaving 8 bases unmatched. Germline V gene lookup returns CDR1 MGHRA and CDR2 YSYEKL.

This rearrangement joins TRBV29-1 to TRBJ2-7; D is perhaps TRBD1 (7 bases). Germline assignment: CDR1 SQVTM and CDR2 ANQGSEA. The CDR3 is 13 amino acids. V shed 6 bases and J shed 3 bases, with 15 bases lying between them. The CDR3 loop reads CSVGGQSLYEQYF. The CDR3 coding sequence is TGCAGCGTCGGGGGACAGTCCCTCTACGAGCAGTACTTC.